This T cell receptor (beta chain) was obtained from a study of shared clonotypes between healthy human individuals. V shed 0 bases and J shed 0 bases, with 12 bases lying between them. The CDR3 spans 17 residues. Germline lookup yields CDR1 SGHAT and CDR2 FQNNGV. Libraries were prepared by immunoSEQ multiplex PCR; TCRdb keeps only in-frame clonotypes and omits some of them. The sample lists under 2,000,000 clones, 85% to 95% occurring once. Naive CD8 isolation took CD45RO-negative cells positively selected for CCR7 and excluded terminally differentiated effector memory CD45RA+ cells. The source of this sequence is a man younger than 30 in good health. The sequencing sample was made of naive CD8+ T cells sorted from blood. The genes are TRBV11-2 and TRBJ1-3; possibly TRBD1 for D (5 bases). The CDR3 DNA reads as TGTGCCAGCAGCTTAGAGGGGGTGGGCCACTCTGGAAACACCATATATTTT. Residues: CASSLEGVGHSGNTIYF. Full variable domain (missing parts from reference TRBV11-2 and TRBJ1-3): EAGVAQSPRYKIIEKRQSVAFWCNPISGHATLYWYQQILGQGPKLLIQFQNNGVVDDSQLPKDRFSAERLKGVDSTLKIQPAKLEDSAVYLCASSLEGVGHSGNTIYFGEGSWLTVV.